This TCR beta chain was documented in a study of T cells in Graves' hyperthyroidism and ophthalmopathy. Study-wide findings and caveats: For ophthalmopathy, model prediction preceded onset by a median 6.5 months. Also found in blood were most expanded thyroid clonotypes above 0.001.

This clonotype was seen once. Its antigen remains unidentified. Uncontrolled infection, other autoimmune disease, pregnancy or lactation excluded patients. Predating any ophthalmopathy symptoms, the blood sample was taken at first hyperthyroidism diagnosis. The source material, RNA transcripts, was used to amplify TCR beta CDR3 regions. Carried out on the TCR CDR3, a first-round RT-PCR used the HTBI primer set. TCRdb re-derived calls from the multiplex PCR reads in MiXCR, one entry per CDR3 protein. The sample carries roughly 300,000 distinct CDR3 sequences, about 25% recorded once. V was trimmed by 2 bases and J by 3 bases, leaving 11 bases between them. CDR3 size: 14 residues. The germline gives CDR1 MNHEY, CDR2 SVGAGI.

The sequencing input was blood. V gene TRBV6-5 combines with J gene TRBJ2-7; D possibly uses TRBD1 or TRBD2 (6 bases each). The receptor comes from a man in his forties or fifties with Graves' hyperthyroidism that later progressed to Graves' ophthalmopathy. Here the CDR3 reads CASSYGGGIYEQYF. In DNA form, the CDR3 reads TGTGCCAGCAGTTACGGAGGGGGAATCTACGAGCAGTACTTC.